This passage covers 25 T cell receptor beta chains from one sample sequenced in a study of T-cell reconstitution after alpha-beta-depleted transplantation in children. Using unique molecular identifiers, the investigators prepared the TCRbeta library. Each CDR3 protein gets one entry after TCRdb re-called the PCR reads with MiXCR. Found here are some 530,000 distinct CDR3 sequences, around 13% of them singletons; the top ten hold less than 6.5%. The input for sequencing was PBMCs from the stem cell graft donor, taken from the stem cell graft. The receptor set was obtained from a human donor who donated a stem cell graft to a child with combined immunodeficiency.

This clonotype has at least ten counts. J is TRBJ2-3 and V is TRBV10-2; a possible D gene is TRBD1 (7 bases). V shed 8 bases and J shed 6 bases, with 15 bases lying between them. In germline, CDR1 is WSHSY, CDR2 SAAADI. This CDR3 comprises 13 residues. This CDR3 reads CASGRRGPDTQYF. CDR3 DNA: TGCGCCAGCGGACGGAGGGGGCCGGATACGCAGTATTTT.

This clonotype has only a few counts. V usage is TRBV7-8 and J usage is TRBJ2-7, with TRBD2 as a possible D gene (6 bases). The germline gives CDR1 SGHVS, CDR2 FQNEAQ. The V end was cut by 8 bases, the J end by 0 bases, with 17 bases between. The CDR3 consists of 15 residues. The CDR3 DNA reads TGTGCCAGCCGCCTCGGGAGTTCCCGCTCCTACGAGCAGTACTTC. Translation gives CASRLGSSRSYEQYF.

Only a few counts were recorded for this clonotype. The chain recombines TRBV20-1 with TRBJ1-2; D is uncertain. The germline CDR1 and CDR2 sequences are DFQATT and SNEGSKA (reference sequence). Trimming took 2 bases from V and 8 from J, leaving 9 bases between them. This CDR3 comprises 11 residues. CDR3 nucleotides: TGCAGTGCTAGAACCGGGGAAGGCTACACCTTC. Encoded protein: CSARTGEGYTF.

At least ten counts were recorded for this clonotype. The V gene is TRBV28, the J gene TRBJ1-2; D perhaps matches TRBD1 (5 bases). Germline CDR1 reads MDHEN; CDR2 reads SYDVKM. The CDR3 extends over 11 amino acids. V gave up 8 bases and J gave up 8 bases, with 12 bases separating them. The DNA for the CDR3 is TGTGCCAGCGGGGACGGCCGGGGCTACACCTTC. Amino acids: CASGDGRGYTF.

V gene TRBV6-1 combines with J gene TRBJ2-1; D possibly corresponds to TRBD1 (5 bases). Germline V gives CDR1 MNHNS, CDR2 SASEGT. The length of the CDR3 is 14 residues. V lost 6 bases, J lost 2 bases, and 11 bases lay in between. CDR3 sequence reads: CASSGGATYNEQFF. CDR3 DNA sequence: TGTGCCAGCAGCGGTGGGGCGACCTACAATGAGCAGTTCTTC.

The V and J genes are TRBV9 and TRBJ2-2, with a weak D call TRBD2 (5 bases). Germline V gene sequence: CDR1 SGDLS, CDR2 YYNGEE. Trimming stripped 3 bases from V and 4 bases from J, with 22 bases between. This CDR3 has 18 residues. CDR3 sequence (DNA): TGTGCCAGCAGCGCAGATGTTCTGGGAGTCACTCTCACCGGGGAGCTGTTTTTT. Translated: CASSADVLGVTLTGELFF.

This clonotype has a count of ten or more. The rearrangement joins TRBV12-3 or TRBV12-4 to TRBJ2-5, with D possibly being TRBD1 or TRBD2 (5 bases each). The CDR3 is made up of 13 amino acids. Trimming took off 6 bases at V and 5 bases at J, with 13 bases between the two ends. CDR3 region: CASSSEWGETQYF. Here the CDR3 DNA reads TGTGCCAGCAGCTCAGAATGGGGGGAGACCCAGTACTTC.

This clonotype was seen once. The V call is TRBV5-1, the J call TRBJ2-7; D possibly matches TRBD1 or TRBD2 (5 bases each). Trimming removed 4 bases from V and 4 bases from J, with 21 bases in between. Germline CDR1 reads SGHRS; CDR2 reads YFSETQ. The CDR3 length is 16 residues. This CDR3 reads CASSPGDELPEYEQYF. The CDR3 DNA reads TGCGCCAGCAGCCCCGGGGACGAGCTCCCTGAGTACGAGCAGTACTTC.

This clonotype was counted many times. The chain employs TRBV4-2 and TRBJ2-1; D unclear. V was cut by 4 bases and J by 8 bases, with 15 bases left in between. The CDR3 runs 14 residues. Germline CDR1 reads LGHNA; CDR2 reads YNFKEQ. CDR3 sequence: CASSPTIGPDEQFF. For the CDR3, the DNA is TGTGCCAGCAGCCCCACGATAGGGCCGGATGAGCAGTTCTTC.

This clonotype was counted a few times. The V call is TRBV20-1, the J call TRBJ2-2; D gene uncertain. V lost 0 bases and J lost 1, with 9 bases in between. The CDR3 is made up of 15 amino acids. The germline gives CDR1 DFQATT, CDR2 SNEGSKA (reference sequence). This CDR3 is CSARDPGLNTGELFF. CDR3 DNA: TGCAGTGCTAGAGATCCCGGGTTGAACACCGGGGAGCTGTTTTTT.

The rearrangement links TRBV2 to TRBJ1-2; 7 nucleotides agree with TRBD1. Trimming removed 7 bases from V and 2 bases from J; junction bases left unmatched: 4. The CDR3 consists of 13 residues. The germline gives CDR1 SNHLY, CDR2 FYNNEI. The CDR3 here is CASTDRRNYGYTF. CDR3 sequence (DNA): TGTGCCAGCACGGACAGGCGGAACTATGGCTACACCTTC.

This clonotype was counted a single time. This sequence joins TRBV7-9 and TRBJ2-1; 7 positions match TRBD2. CDR1 is SEHNR, CDR2 FQNEAQ, per germline (reference sequence). V was pared by 5 bases and J by 5 bases, with 6 bases of the junction left unmatched. The CDR3 has 14 residues. CDR3 sequence (DNA): TGTGCCAGCAGCGCCCCGGGACTAAACAATGAGCAGTTCTTC. It encodes CASSAPGLNNEQFF. Complete variable domain (other parts from reference TRBV7-9 and TRBJ2-1): DTGVSQNPRHKITKRGQNVTFRCDPISEHNRLYWYRQTLGQGPEFLTYFQNEAQLEKSRLLSDRFSAERPKGSFSTLEIQRTEQGDSAMYLCASSAPGLNNEQFFGPGTRLTVL.

This clonotype was counted between two and nine times. The CDR3: CSVRTGWPYEQYF. DNA for the CDR3: TGCAGTGTCAGGACAGGGTGGCCCTACGAGCAGTACTTC. The chain has TRBV20-1 and TRBJ2-7; 8 nucleotides agree with TRBD1. V lost 7 bases and J lost 2; bases outside the gene matches: 7. Germline CDR1 and CDR2: DFQATT and SNEGSKA (reference sequence). This CDR3 comprises 13 residues.

At least ten counts were recorded for this clonotype. V is TRBV27 and J is TRBJ2-1, with D hard to call. CDR1 is MNHEY, CDR2 SMNVEV, per germline (reference sequence). Trimming removed 0 bases at V and 7 bases at J, with 16 bases between. CDR3 size: 16 residues. Here the CDR3 DNA reads TGTGCCAGCAGTTTATCGGTGGAGTCGCGTCTGAATGAGCAGTTCTTC. It translates to CASSLSVESRLNEQFF.

This clonotype has just a few counts. This chain links TRBV7-2 with TRBJ2-3; 16 bases agree with TRBD2. Germline values: CDR1 SGHTA, CDR2 FQGNSA. V lost 5 bases and J lost 6; bases outside the gene matches: 5. The length of the CDR3 is 16 residues. CDR3 loop: CASSQGTSGGADTQYF. DNA of the CDR3: TGTGCCAGCAGCCAAGGGACTAGCGGGGGGGCTGATACGCAGTATTTT.

This clonotype was observed a handful of times. The chain uses TRBV6-5 and TRBJ1-5, with D unresolved. Germline loops: CDR1 MNHEY, CDR2 SVGAGI. CDR3 length: 13 amino acids. Trimming stripped 0 bases from V and 1 base from J, with 1 base between. The CDR3 DNA sequence: TGTGCCAGCAGTTACTCCAGCAATCAGCCCCAGCATTTT. Protein product: CASSYSSNQPQHF.

This clonotype was detected ten times or more. The chain employs TRBV4-3 and TRBJ2-1, with TRBD2 matching 8 bases. Germline CDR1 is LGHNA and CDR2 is YSLEER. This CDR3 comprises 14 residues. Unmatched junction bases numbered 3, after V lost 3 bases and J lost 5 bases. The DNA of the CDR3 is TGCGCCAGCAGCCAGGGGACTAGAGACAATGAGCAGTTCTTC. This translates into CASSQGTRDNEQFF.

This chain uses TRBV20-1 with TRBJ2-5, with 9 nucleotides matching TRBD2. CDR3 length: 14 amino acids. From germline, CDR1 is DFQATT and CDR2 SNEGSKA (reference sequence). Germline trimming cut 6 bases from V and 5 bases from J; bases unmatched to any gene: 10. CDR3 protein: CSAGAGGLTETQYF. The CDR3, as DNA: TGCAGTGCAGGCGCGGGGGGGCTTACGGAGACCCAGTACTTC.

This clonotype was seen repeatedly, ten times or more. J is TRBJ2-5 and V is TRBV5-1, with TRBD1 matching 9 bases. With 3 bases clipped from V and 5 bases from J, the junction kept 8 bases outside the gene matches. The CDR3 consists of 15 residues. Germline V lookup: CDR1 SGHRS, CDR2 YFSETQ. The CDR3: CASSWPQGAGETQYF. The CDR3 DNA follows: TGCGCCAGCAGCTGGCCACAGGGGGCTGGTGAGACCCAGTACTTC.

This clonotype was seen many times. The chain couples TRBV4-2 to TRBJ1-3; D may be TRBD1 (5 bases). Looked up from germline, CDR1 is LGHNA and CDR2 is YNFKEQ. Trimming removed 0 bases from V and 0 bases from J, with 12 bases in between. The CDR3 covers 17 residues. CDR3 DNA: TGTGCCAGCAGCCAAGATCCGGGACTCTACTCTGGAAACACCATATATTTT. The encoded protein is CASSQDPGLYSGNTIYF.

The chain carries TRBV11-3 and TRBJ2-3, with D maybe TRBD2 (6 bases). The ends were cut back, 1 base at V and 2 bases at J, with 10 bases in the middle. This CDR3 contains 15 residues. CDR1 and CDR2 (germline): SGHNT, YENEEA. CDR3 sequence (DNA): TGTGCCAGCAGCTTAGGCCTAGCGAACACAGATACGCAGTATTTT. Amino acids: CASSLGLANTDTQYF.

The sample holds many counts of this clonotype. This sequence joins TRBV7-2 and TRBJ2-4, with D perhaps assigned TRBD1 or TRBD2 (5 bases each). Germline V CDR1 and CDR2: SGHTA, FQGNSA. This CDR3 is built from 17 residues. V gave up 1 base and J gave up 0 bases, with 13 bases separating them. The DNA of the CDR3 is TGTGCCAGCAGCTTAGGGATCGGGACCTTAGCCAAAAACATTCAGTACTTC. It encodes CASSLGIGTLAKNIQYF.

The chain couples TRBV20-1 to TRBJ2-3; a weak D match, TRBD2 (5 bases). In germline, CDR1 is DFQATT, CDR2 SNEGSKA (reference sequence). The CDR3 has 13 residues. Deletions cut 2 bases from V and 3 bases from J, with 9 bases between. CDR3 nucleotides: TGCAGTGCTAGAACGCTAGCTACAGATACGCAGTATTTT. Its protein is CSARTLATDTQYF.

This clonotype occurred many times. This chain links TRBV7-6 with TRBJ2-3; 7 bases match TRBD1. There are 14 residues in the CDR3. Germline V gene data show CDR1 as SGHVS and CDR2 as FNYEAQ. Trimming took 3 bases from V and 2 from J; bases not matched to a gene: 2. CDR3 region: CASSFTGDTDTQYF. The DNA of the CDR3 is TGTGCCAGCAGCTTTACAGGGGACACAGATACGCAGTATTTT. Filled out from reference TRBV7-6 and TRBJ2-3, the complete variable domain reads GAGVSQSPRYKVTKRGQDVALRCDPISGHVSLYWYRQALGQGPEFLTYFNYEAQQDKSGLPNDRFSAERPEGSISTLTIQRTEQRDSAMYRCASSFTGDTDTQYFGPGTRLTVL.

This clonotype turned up a few times. This chain uses TRBV5-1 with TRBJ2-7; TRBD1 aligns across 10 bases. J lost 5 bases, V lost 0 bases, and 8 bases had no gene match. This CDR3 spans 16 amino acids. CDR1 and CDR2 from the germline V gene are SGHRS and YFSETQ. CDR3 in amino acids: CASSLAPGQGFDEQYF. Written as DNA, the CDR3 is TGCGCCAGCAGCTTGGCCCCGGGACAGGGGTTCGACGAGCAGTACTTC.